A single sample gave rise to the 9 T cell receptor beta chains below, sequenced in a study of cytomegalovirus exposure and HLA in healthy donors. PCR was performed using 60 Vbeta and 13 Jbeta primers. Only in-frame clones appear in the TCRdb table, and some are missing; sequencing was by immunoSEQ multiplex PCR. The sample yields some 120,000 clones, approximately 10% seen once. The specimen sequenced was PBMCs. These receptors came from a young woman in good health and CMV-seropositive.

The table lists this clone with a few counts. The chain is built from TRBV6-6 and TRBJ2-2; the D is unclear. Germline V gives CDR1 MNHNY, CDR2 SVGAGI (reference sequence). V was clipped by 7 bases and J by 6 bases, with 18 bases between them. The CDR3 has 15 amino acids. The chain's CDR3 is CASTPTPFNPGELFF. The DNA of the CDR3 is TGTGCCAGCACCCCGACACCCTTTAATCCCGGGGAGCTGTTTTTT.

This clone occurred a few times. This chain joins TRBV2 and TRBJ1-5; no clear D gene. Germline assignment: CDR1 SNHLY and CDR2 FYNNEI. This CDR3 contains 15 residues. Trimming shortened V by 6 bases and J by 10 bases, and 22 bases separated the two germline ends. The CDR3 DNA follows: TGTGCCAGCAGGGTGCACACTATAGATCTTAGTCCCCAGCATTTT. It encodes CASRVHTIDLSPQHF.

This clone came up a few times. The chain recombines TRBV18 with TRBJ1-2, with 9 bases lining up with TRBD1. The V segment lost 5 bases and the J segment 6 bases; nucleotides outside the gene matches: 10. The CDR3 is made up of 15 amino acids. From germline, CDR1 is KGHSH and CDR2 LQKENI. The CDR3 nucleotides are TGTGCCAGCTCAGCGTACCAGGGGACAGGGCATGGCTACACCTTC. This translates into CASSAYQGTGHGYTF. The complete variable domain, with remaining parts taken from reference TRBV18 and TRBJ1-2, reads NAGVMQNPRHLVRRRGQEARLRCSPMKGHSHVYWYRQLPEEGLKFMVYLQKENIIDESGMPKERFSAEFPKEGPSILRIQQVVRGDSAAYFCASSAYQGTGHGYTFGSGTRLTVV.

This chain uses TRBV10-3 with TRBJ1-5; D not resolved. Trimming stripped 4 bases from V and 7 bases from J, with 11 bases between. Looked up from germline, CDR1 is ENHRY and CDR2 is SYGVKD. The CDR3 spans 13 residues. CDR3 bases: TGTGCCATCAGTGGAGGGCTAGGGCAGCCCCAGCATTTT. Its protein product is CAISGGLGQPQHF.

V usage is TRBV15 and J usage is TRBJ2-3, with D tentatively TRBD2 (6 bases). V was shortened by 0 bases and J by 2 bases, with 15 bases between the two germline ends. CDR1 LNHNV and CDR2 YYDKDF come from the germline V gene (reference sequence). The CDR3 runs to 17 residues. The CDR3 nucleotides read TGTGCCACCAGCAGAGATTCGATAGCGGAGACCACAGATACGCAGTATTTT. It encodes CATSRDSIAETTDTQYF.

About this clone itself: A junction boundary mismatches the germline segment, possibly from a read error. The rearrangement links TRBV6-6 to TRBJ1-5; D is possibly TRBD1 (5 bases). The CDR3 is 14 residues long. The germline V gene encodes CDR1 MNHNY and CDR2 SVGAGI (reference sequence). The CDR3 DNA follows: TGTGCCAGCAGTCCCCAGGGCAGCAATCAGCCCAAGCATTTT. Protein sequence: CASSPQGSNQPKHF.

The chain links TRBV19 to TRBJ2-1; 7 bases align to TRBD1. V lost 5 bases, J lost 8 bases, and 9 bases stayed unmatched. The germline V gene encodes CDR1 LNHDA and CDR2 SQIVND (reference sequence). This CDR3 region has 14 residues. CDR3 coding DNA: TGTGCCAGTAGTTTGCCAACAGGGGTGGATGAGCAGTTCTTC. Encoded protein: CASSLPTGVDEQFF.

The V gene is TRBV6-1, the J gene TRBJ2-3; 7 bases fit TRBD1. J was trimmed by 5 bases and V by 0 bases; bases with no gene match: 2. Per germline, CDR1 MNHNS and CDR2 SASEGT. The CDR3 consists of 14 residues. CDR3 in DNA: TGTGCCAGCAGTGAAGCATGGGACAGAGATACGCAGTATTTT. This gives the protein CASSEAWDRDTQYF.

The rearrangement joins TRBV2 to TRBJ1-1; D is perhaps TRBD1 (5 bases). Trimming shortened V by 5 bases and J by 1 base, and 11 bases separated the two germline ends. Looked up from germline, CDR1 is SNHLY and CDR2 is FYNNEI. The CDR3 spans 14 residues. The CDR3, as DNA: TGTGCCAGCAGTTTAGACAGTTCGAACACTGAAGCTTTCTTT. Translating it yields CASSLDSSNTEAFF. Using reference TRBV2 and TRBJ1-1 for the parts outside the CDR3, the full variable domain is EPEVTQTPSHQVTQMGQEVILRCVPISNHLYFYWYRQILGQKVEFLVSFYNNEISEKSEIFDDQFSVERPDGSNFTLKIRSTKLEDSAMYFCASSLDSSNTEAFFGQGTRLTVV.